The sequence of this TCR beta chain was determined in a study of beta chain features in type 1 diabetes. Overall study findings and caveats: Shortening that was moderate but significant affected the TCRB CDR3s of Type 1 diabetes patients in all four CD4+ subsets.

Concerning this clone itself: Its antigen is not identified.

This CDR3 has 17 residues. Germline V CDR1 and CDR2: SGDLS, YYNGEE. Germline trimming cut 9 bases from V and 0 bases from J; bases unmatched to any gene: 14. TCRB transcripts that were expressed got sequenced, as all of the isolated RNA had been reverse transcribed. The repertoire was sequenced with immunoSEQ multiplex PCR; TCRdb's copy has only in-frame clones and lacks some. In the table there are approximately 280,000 clones, 15% of which are singletons. This receptor was taken from a man aged 18-30 years with type 1 diabetes. This chain links TRBV9 with TRBJ2-5, with TRBD2 matching 10 bases. Sequencing used naive CD4+ T cells from blood. CDR3 region: CANSSPSGGRYQETQYF. DNA of the CDR3: TGTGCCAACAGTAGCCCTAGCGGGGGCCGGTACCAAGAGACCCAGTACTTC.